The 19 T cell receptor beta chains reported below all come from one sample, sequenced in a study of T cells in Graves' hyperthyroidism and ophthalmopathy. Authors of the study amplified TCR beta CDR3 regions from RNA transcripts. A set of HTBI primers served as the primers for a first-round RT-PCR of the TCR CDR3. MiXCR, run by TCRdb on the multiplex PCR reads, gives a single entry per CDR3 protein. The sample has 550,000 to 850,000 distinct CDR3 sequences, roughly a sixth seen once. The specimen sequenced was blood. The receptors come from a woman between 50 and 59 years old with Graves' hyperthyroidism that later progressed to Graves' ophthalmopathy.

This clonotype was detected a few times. The CDR3 region has the DNA TGTGCCAGCAGTTTATCTTCCGGGACAGGGAACGAGCAGTACTTC. Amino acid sequence: CASSLSSGTGNEQYF. The V gene is TRBV6-1, the J gene TRBJ2-7; 9 bases align to TRBD1. The CDR3 is made up of 15 amino acids. From germline, CDR1 is MNHNS and CDR2 SASEGT. The ends lost 5 bases at V and 5 bases at J; junction bases unmatched: 10.

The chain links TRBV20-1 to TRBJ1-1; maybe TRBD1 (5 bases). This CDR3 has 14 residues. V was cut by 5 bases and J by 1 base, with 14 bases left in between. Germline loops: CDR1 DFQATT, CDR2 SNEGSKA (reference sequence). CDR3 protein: CSAPDDRTNTEAFF. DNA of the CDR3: TGCAGTGCTCCAGACGACAGAACGAACACTGAAGCTTTCTTT.

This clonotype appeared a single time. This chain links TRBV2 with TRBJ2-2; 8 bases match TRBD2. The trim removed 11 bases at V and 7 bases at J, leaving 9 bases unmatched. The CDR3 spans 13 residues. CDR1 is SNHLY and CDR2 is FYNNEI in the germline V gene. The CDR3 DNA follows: TGTGCCTGCCGGGGGGGTACTGGCGGGGAGCTGTTTTTT. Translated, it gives CACRGGTGGELFF. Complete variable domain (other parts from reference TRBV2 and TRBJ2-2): EPEVTQTPSHQVTQMGQEVILRCVPISNHLYFYWYRQILGQKVEFLVSFYNNEISEKSEIFDDQFSVERPDGSNFTLKIRSTKLEDSAMYFCACRGGTGGELFFGEGSRLTVL.

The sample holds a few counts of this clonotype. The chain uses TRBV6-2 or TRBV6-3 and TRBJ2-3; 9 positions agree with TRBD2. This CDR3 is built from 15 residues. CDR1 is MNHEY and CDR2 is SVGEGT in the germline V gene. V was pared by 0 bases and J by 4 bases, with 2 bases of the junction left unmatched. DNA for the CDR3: TGTGCCAGCAGTTACTCGGGCGGGGGGGCAGATACGCAGTATTTT. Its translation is CASSYSGGGADTQYF.

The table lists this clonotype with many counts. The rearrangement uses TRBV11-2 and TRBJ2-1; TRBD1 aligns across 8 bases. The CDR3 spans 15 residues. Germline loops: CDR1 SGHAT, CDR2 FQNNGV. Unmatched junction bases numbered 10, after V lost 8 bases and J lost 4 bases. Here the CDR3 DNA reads TGTGCCAGCGGGCCCCCGGACAGGGTATACAATGAGCAGTTCTTC. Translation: CASGPPDRVYNEQFF. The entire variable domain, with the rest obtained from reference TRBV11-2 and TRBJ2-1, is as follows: EAGVAQSPRYKIIEKRQSVAFWCNPISGHATLYWYQQILGQGPKLLIQFQNNGVVDDSQLPKDRFSAERLKGVDSTLKIQPAKLEDSAVYLCASGPPDRVYNEQFFGPGTRLTVL.

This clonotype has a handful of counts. The CDR3 protein is CASRGQGYPYNEQFF. The CDR3 nucleotides read TGTGCCAGCAGGGGTCAGGGATACCCCTACAATGAGCAGTTCTTC. This sequence joins TRBV6-1 and TRBJ2-1, with D perhaps TRBD1 (5 bases). The CDR3 contains 15 residues. The V gene's germline CDR1 is MNHNS and CDR2 SASEGT. With 6 bases removed from V and 2 bases from J, the gap between germline ends came to 14 bases.

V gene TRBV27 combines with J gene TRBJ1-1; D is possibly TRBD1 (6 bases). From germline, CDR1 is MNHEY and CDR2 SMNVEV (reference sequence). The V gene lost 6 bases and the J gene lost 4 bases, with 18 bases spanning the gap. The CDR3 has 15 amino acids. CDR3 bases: TGTGCCAGCAGCTTTTCCCCACAGGGAGCCACTGAAGCTTTCTTT. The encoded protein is CASSFSPQGATEAFF.

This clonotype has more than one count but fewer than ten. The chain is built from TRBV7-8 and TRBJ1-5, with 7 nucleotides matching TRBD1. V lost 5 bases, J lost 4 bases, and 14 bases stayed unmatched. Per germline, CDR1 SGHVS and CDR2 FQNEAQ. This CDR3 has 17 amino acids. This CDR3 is CASSPRAATGLNQPQHF. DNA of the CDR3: TGTGCCAGCAGCCCCCGAGCCGCGACAGGGCTGAATCAGCCCCAGCATTTT.

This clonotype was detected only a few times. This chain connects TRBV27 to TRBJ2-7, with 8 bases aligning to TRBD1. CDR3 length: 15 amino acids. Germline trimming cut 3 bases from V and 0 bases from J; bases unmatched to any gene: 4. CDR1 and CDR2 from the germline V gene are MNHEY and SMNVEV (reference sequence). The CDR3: CASSFRDRGSYEQYF. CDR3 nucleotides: TGTGCCAGCAGTTTCCGTGACAGGGGCTCCTACGAGCAGTACTTC.

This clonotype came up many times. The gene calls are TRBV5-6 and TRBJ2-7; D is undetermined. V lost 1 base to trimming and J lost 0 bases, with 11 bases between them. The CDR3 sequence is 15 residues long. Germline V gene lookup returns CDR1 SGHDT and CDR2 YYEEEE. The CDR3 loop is CASSLLGLSSYEQYF. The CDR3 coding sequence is TGTGCCAGCAGCTTGTTGGGCCTGAGCTCCTACGAGCAGTACTTC.

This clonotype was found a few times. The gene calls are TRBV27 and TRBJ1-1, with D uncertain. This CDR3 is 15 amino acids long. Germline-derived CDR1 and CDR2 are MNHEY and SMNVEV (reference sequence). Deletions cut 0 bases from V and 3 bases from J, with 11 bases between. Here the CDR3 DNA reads TGTGCCAGCAGTTTATCTTTGGAGGGCTACACTGAAGCTTTCTTT. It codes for CASSLSLEGYTEAFF.

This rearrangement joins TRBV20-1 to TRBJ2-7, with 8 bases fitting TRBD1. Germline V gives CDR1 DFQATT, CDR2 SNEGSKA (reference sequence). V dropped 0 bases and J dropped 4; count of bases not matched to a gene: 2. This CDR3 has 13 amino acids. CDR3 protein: CSARDRGRYEQYF. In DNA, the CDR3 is TGCAGTGCTAGAGACAGGGGGCGATACGAGCAGTACTTC.

The chain's CDR3 is CASSLHRGSTNEKLFF. The CDR3 DNA reads TGTGCCAGCAGTCTCCACAGGGGATCAACTAATGAAAAACTGTTTTTT. V usage is TRBV28 and J usage is TRBJ1-4; 7 bases match TRBD1. Trimming at V came to 5 bases and at J to 0 bases, leaving 6 bases not matched to a gene. Germline V gives CDR1 MDHEN, CDR2 SYDVKM. The CDR3 extends over 16 amino acids. Filled out from reference TRBV28 and TRBJ1-4, the complete variable domain reads DVKVTQSSRYLVKRTGEKVFLECVQDMDHENMFWYRQDPGLGLRLIYFSYDVKMKEKGDIPEGYSVSREKKERFSLILESASTNQTSMYLCASSLHRGSTNEKLFFGSGTQLSVL.

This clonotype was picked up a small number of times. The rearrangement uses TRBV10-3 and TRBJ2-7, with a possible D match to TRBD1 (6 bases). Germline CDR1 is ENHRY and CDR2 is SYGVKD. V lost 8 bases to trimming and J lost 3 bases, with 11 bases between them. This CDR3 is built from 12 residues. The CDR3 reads CAIGWDIYEQYF. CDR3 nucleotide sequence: TGTGCCATCGGGTGGGACATCTACGAGCAGTACTTC.

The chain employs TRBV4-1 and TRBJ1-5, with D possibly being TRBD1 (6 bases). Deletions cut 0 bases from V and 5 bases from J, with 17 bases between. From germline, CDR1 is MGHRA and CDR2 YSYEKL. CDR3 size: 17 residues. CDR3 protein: CASSQDRGLFGDQPQHF. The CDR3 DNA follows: TGCGCCAGCAGCCAAGACAGGGGACTTTTCGGGGATCAGCCCCAGCATTTT.

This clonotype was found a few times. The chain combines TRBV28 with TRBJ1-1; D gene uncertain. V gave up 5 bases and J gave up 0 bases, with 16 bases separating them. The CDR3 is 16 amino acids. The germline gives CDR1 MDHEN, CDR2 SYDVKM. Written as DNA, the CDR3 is TGTGCCAGCAGTCCAGGTTATGGAGGCATGAACACTGAAGCTTTCTTT. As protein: CASSPGYGGMNTEAFF.

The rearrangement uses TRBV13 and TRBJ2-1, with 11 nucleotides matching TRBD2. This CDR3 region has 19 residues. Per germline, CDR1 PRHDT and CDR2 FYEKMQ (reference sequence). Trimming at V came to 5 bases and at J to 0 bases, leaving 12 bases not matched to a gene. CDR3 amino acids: CASSAPGTSGQFSYNEQFF. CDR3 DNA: TGTGCCAGCAGCGCCCCCGGGACTAGCGGACAATTCTCCTACAATGAGCAGTTCTTC.

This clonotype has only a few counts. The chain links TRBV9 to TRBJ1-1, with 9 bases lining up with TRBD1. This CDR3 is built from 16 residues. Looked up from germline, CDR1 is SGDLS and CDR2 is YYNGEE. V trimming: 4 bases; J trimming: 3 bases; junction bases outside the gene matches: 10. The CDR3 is CASSRGQGSTDTEAFF. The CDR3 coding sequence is TGTGCCAGCAGCAGAGGACAGGGGAGTACGGACACTGAAGCTTTCTTT. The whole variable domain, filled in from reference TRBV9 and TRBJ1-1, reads DSGVTQTPKHLITATGQRVTLRCSPRSGDLSVYWYQQSLDQGLQFLIQYYNGEERAKGNILERFSAQQFPDLHSELNLSSLELGDSALYFCASSRGQGSTDTEAFFGQGTRLTVV.

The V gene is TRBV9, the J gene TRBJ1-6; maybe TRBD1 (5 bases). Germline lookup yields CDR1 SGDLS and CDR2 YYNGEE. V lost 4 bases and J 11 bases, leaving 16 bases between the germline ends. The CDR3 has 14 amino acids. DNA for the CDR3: TGTGCCAGCAGCCGGGACCTAGCCCCTGCACCCCTCCACTTT. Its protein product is CASSRDLAPAPLHF.